A selection of T cell receptor beta chains follows, all from one sample in a study of cytomegalovirus exposure and HLA in healthy donors. Sequencing used immunoSEQ multiplex PCR; TCRdb keeps in-frame clones, though not all of them. The sample includes approximately 160,000 clones, about four fifths of them seen just once. Sample: PBMCs. The receptor source for this set is a woman younger than 35 in good health and CMV-seronegative. Both conserved end residues are part of each CDR3. The order of the fields is V gene, clone size, J gene, D gene, CDR3 protein, CDR3 DNA. D genes are given only for firm matches. Size tells how often a clone was seen (once, few, many) or the class of an expanded clone, and some rows leave it out.

TRBV19	-	TRBJ2-7	TRBD1	CASSITRGSYEQYF	TGTGCCAGTAGTATTACCAGGGGGTCCTACGAGCAGTACTTC
TRBV19	-	TRBJ1-1	-	CASNPRFLNTEAFF	TGTGCCAGTAACCCTAGATTCTTGAACACTGAAGCTTTCTTT
TRBV18	-	TRBJ2-1	TRBD2	CASSQGLGGNEQFF	TGTGCCAGCTCACAGGGACTAGGGGGCAATGAGCAGTTCTTC
TRBV28	-	TRBJ2-7	TRBD1	CASRPQTGGPYEQYF	TGTGCCAGCAGGCCGCAGACAGGGGGTCCCTACGAGCAGTACTTC
TRBV5-3	once	TRBJ2-7	TRBD2	CARAGTSAYEQYF	TGTGCCAGGGCCGGGACTAGCGCCTACGAGCAGTACTTC
TRBV15	-	TRBJ1-1	TRBD1	CATSRGDRGDVVTEAFF	TGTGCCACCAGCAGAGGGGACAGGGGGGATGTTGTCACTGAAGCTTTCTTT
TRBV19	-	TRBJ2-6	TRBD1	CASRKQGAGANVLTF	TGTGCCAGTAGAAAACAGGGGGCTGGGGCCAACGTCCTGACTTTC
TRBV4-1	-	TRBJ1-2	-	CASSQDRYRNYGYTF	TGCGCCAGCAGCCAAGATCGTTACAGGAACTATGGCTACACCTTC
TRBV30	few	TRBJ2-7	TRBD1	CAWSVQPLRGRRYEQYF	TGTGCCTGGAGTGTACAACCCTTGAGGGGGCGAAGGTACGAGCAGTACTTC
TRBV19	-	TRBJ2-2	-	CASSSQVGTGELFF	TGTGCCAGTAGCTCCCAGGTTGGCACCGGGGAGCTGTTTTTT
TRBV27	-	TRBJ2-3	-	CASSSHTDTQYF	TGTGCCAGCAGTTCCCACACAGATACGCAGTATTTT
TRBV4-2	-	TRBJ2-6	-	CASSPTDSSGANVLTF	TGTGCCAGCAGCCCCACCGACAGCTCTGGGGCCAACGTCCTGACTTTC
TRBV6-4	-	TRBJ2-1	-	CASSEGEANEQFF	TGTGCCAGCAGTGAGGGTGAGGCTAATGAGCAGTTCTTC
TRBV19	-	TRBJ2-7	TRBD2	CASSIPASGRGEQYF	TGTGCCAGTAGTATTCCGGCTAGCGGGAGAGGCGAGCAGTACTTC
TRBV5-4	-	TRBJ1-4	TRBD1	CASSLRQGSEKLFF	TGTGCCAGCAGCTTGAGACAGGGGAGTGAAAAACTGTTTTTT
TRBV7-3	-	TRBJ2-5	-	CASSANLQETQYF	TGTGCCAGCAGCGCCAACCTACAAGAGACCCAGTACTTC
TRBV30	once	TRBJ1-4	TRBD1	CAWSKDRGEKLFF	TGTGCCTGGAGTAAGGACAGGGGAGAAAAACTGTTTTTT
TRBV5-1	-	TRBJ1-6	-	CASSLARAGNSPLHF	TGCGCCAGCAGCTTGGCCAGGGCAGGGAATTCACCCCTCCACTTT
TRBV28	-	TRBJ2-5	TRBD1	CASTTNRGRQETQYF	TGTGCCAGCACCACGAACAGGGGGCGGCAAGAGACCCAGTACTTC
TRBV5-6	-	TRBJ1-2	TRBD1	CASSLSGWDRAYGYTF	TGTGCCAGCAGCTTGTCGGGTTGGGACAGGGCCTATGGCTACACCTTC
TRBV28	few	TRBJ2-7	TRBD2	CASSPTSGYEQYF	TGTGCCAGCAGTCCTACTAGCGGCTACGAGCAGTACTTC
TRBV4-1	-	TRBJ1-2	TRBD1	CASRPRDRENYGYTF	TGCGCCAGCCGCCCCCGGGACAGGGAGAACTATGGCTACACCTTC